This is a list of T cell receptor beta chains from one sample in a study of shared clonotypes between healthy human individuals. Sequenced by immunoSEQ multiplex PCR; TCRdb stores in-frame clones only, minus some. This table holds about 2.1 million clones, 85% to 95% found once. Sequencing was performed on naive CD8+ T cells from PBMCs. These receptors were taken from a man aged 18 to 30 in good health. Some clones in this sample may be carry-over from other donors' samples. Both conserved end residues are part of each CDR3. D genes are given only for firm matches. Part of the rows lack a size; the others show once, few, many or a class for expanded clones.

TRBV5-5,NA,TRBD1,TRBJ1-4,TGTGCCAGCAGCTTGGGGACAGGGAGTGGAGAAAAACTGTTTTTT,CASSLGTGSGEKLFF
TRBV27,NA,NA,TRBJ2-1,TGTGCCAGCAGCCCGTACAATTTCTACAATGAGCAGTTCTTC,CASSPYNFYNEQFF
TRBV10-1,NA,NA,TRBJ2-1,TGCGCCACCCCCCGAGGGTACAATGAGCAGTTCTTC,CATPRGYNEQFF
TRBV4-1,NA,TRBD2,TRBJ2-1,TGCGCCAGCAGCCCCTTCCTAGCGGGGGCCTACAATGAGCAGTTCTTC,CASSPFLAGAYNEQFF
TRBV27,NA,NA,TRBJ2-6,TGTGCCAGCAGTTTCAGCTCTGGGGCCAACGTCCTGACTTTC,CASSFSSGANVLTF
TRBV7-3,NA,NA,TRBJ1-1,TGTGCCAGCAGCTTACGGGGGGACACTGAAGCTTTCTTT,CASSLRGDTEAFF
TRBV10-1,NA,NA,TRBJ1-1,TGCGCCAGCTCTTTCGGGGCCCACACTGAAGCTTTCTTT,CASSFGAHTEAFF
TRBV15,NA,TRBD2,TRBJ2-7,TGTGCCACCAGCATTTCTAGCGGCGCCTACGAGCAGTACTTC,CATSISSGAYEQYF
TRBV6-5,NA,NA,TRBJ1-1,TGTGCCAGCAGCAAAGGTCAACTTGAAGCTTTCTTT,CASSKGQLEAFF
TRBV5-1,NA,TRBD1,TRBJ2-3,TGCGCCAGCAGCTATATGGGACAGGGGGCGGAAGATACGCAGTATTTT,CASSYMGQGAEDTQYF
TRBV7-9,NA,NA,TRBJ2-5,TGTGCCAGCAGCCTCCCGCGGACAGAAGAGACCCAGTACTTC,CASSLPRTEETQYF
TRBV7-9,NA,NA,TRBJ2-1,TGTGCCAGCAGCTTGATTGGGGGCCACAATGAGCAGTTCTTC,CASSLIGGHNEQFF
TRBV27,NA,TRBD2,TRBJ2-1,TGTGCCAGCACGTCGGGAGGCTCCTACAATGAGCAGTTCTTC,CASTSGGSYNEQFF
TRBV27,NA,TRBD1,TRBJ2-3,TGTGCCAGCAGTCCAGGGGGCACAGGGGGTATGGCAGATACGCAGTATTTT,CASSPGGTGGMADTQYF
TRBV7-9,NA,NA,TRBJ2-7,TGTGCCAGCAGCTCTTTGTACGAGCAGTACTTC,CASSSLYEQYF
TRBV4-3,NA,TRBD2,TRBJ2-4,TGCGCCAGCAGCCAAGGGACTAGCAAAAACATTCAGTACTTC,CASSQGTSKNIQYF
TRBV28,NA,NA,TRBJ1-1,TGTGCCAGCAGTTTGACCAAGACCTACACTGAAGCTTTCTTT,CASSLTKTYTEAFF
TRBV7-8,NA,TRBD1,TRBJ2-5,TGTGCCAGCAGCTTAGACCGGACAGGGGCTACGTACAGTCAAGAGACCCAGTACTTC,CASSLDRTGATYSQETQYF
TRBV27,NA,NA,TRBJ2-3,TGTGCCAGCAGTTTATGGGGTTCGAGGGACACGCAGTATTTT,CASSLWGSRDTQYF
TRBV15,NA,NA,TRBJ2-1,TGTGCCACCAGCAGAGATTTTAGCGATGAGCAGTTCTTC,CATSRDFSDEQFF
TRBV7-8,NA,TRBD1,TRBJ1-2,TGTGCCAGCAGCTTAGAAACAGGGGTTAACTATGGCTACACCTTC,CASSLETGVNYGYTF
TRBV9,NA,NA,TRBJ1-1,TGTGCCAGCAGCGTAGACGAGGGGAGCCCAAACACTGAAGCTTTCTTT,CASSVDEGSPNTEAFF
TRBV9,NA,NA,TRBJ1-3,TGTGCCAGCAGCGCCGAACTTCGGCACCTCTCTCGAGAAAACACCATATATTTT,CASSAELRHLSRENTIYF
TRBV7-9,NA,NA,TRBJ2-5,TGTGCCAGCAGCCTACAGGGATTCGAAGAGACCCAGTACTTC,CASSLQGFEETQYF
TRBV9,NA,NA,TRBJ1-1,TGTGCCAGCAGCCCGATCATAACAGAGACGAACACTGAAGCTTTCTTT,CASSPIITETNTEAFF
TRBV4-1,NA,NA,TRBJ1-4,TGCGCCAGCAGCCAAGTGGGAGCTAATGAAAAACTGTTTTTT,CASSQVGANEKLFF
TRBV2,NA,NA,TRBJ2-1,TGTGCCAGCAGTGAAGTGGGGTATACGAACAATGAGCAGTTCTTC,CASSEVGYTNNEQFF
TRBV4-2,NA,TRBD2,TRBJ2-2,TGTGCCAGCAGCCACTTAGCGGGAGCCACCGGGGAGCTGTTTTTT,CASSHLAGATGELFF
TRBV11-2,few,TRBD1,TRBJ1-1,TGTGCCAGCAGCTACAGATCCGGGACAGGTAACACTGAAGCTTTCTTT,CASSYRSGTGNTEAFF